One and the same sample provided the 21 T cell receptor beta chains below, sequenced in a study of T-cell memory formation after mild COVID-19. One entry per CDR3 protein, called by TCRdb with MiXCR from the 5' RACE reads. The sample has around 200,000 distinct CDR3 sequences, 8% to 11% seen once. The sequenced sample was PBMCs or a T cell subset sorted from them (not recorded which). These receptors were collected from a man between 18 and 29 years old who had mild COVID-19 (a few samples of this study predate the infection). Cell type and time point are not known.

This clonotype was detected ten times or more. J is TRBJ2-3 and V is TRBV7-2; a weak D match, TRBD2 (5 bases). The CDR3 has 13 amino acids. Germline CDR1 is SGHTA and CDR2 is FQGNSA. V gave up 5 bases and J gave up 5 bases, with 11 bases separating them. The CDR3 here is CASSPPGIDTQYF. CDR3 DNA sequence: TGTGCCAGCAGCCCCCCCGGGATAGATACGCAGTATTTT.

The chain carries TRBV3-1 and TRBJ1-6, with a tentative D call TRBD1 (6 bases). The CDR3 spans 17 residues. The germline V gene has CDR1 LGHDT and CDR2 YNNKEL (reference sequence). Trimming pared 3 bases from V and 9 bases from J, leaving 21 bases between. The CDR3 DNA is TGTGCCAGCAGCCACAGGGCGGAGGGGGGGAGGGGTTCACCCCTCCACTTT. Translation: CASSHRAEGGRGSPLHF.

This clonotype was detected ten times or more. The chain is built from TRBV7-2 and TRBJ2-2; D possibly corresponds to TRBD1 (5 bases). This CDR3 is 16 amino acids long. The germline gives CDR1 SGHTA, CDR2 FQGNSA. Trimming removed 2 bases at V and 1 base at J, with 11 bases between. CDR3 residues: CASSLPYRLNTGELFF. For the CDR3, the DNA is TGTGCCAGCAGCTTACCCTACAGGCTGAACACCGGGGAGCTGTTTTTT.

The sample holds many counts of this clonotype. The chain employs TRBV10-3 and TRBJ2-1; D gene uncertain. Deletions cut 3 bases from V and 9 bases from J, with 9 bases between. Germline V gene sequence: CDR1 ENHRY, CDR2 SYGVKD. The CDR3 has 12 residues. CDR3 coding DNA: TGTGCCATCAGTGACCGTGGGGTTGAGCAGTTCTTC. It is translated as CAISDRGVEQFF.

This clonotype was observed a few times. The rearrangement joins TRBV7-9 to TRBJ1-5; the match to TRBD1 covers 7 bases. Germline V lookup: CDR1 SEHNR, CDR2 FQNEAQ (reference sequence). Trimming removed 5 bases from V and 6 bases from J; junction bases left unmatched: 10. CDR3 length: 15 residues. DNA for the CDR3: TGTGCCAGCAGCCCCGGACAGGCTGGTAGTCAGCCCCAGCATTTT. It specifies CASSPGQAGSQPQHF.

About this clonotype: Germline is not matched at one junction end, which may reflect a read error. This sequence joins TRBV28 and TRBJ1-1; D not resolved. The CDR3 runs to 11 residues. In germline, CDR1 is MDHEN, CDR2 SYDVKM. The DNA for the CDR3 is TGTGCAAGCATAAGCGTCGACGAAGCTTTCTTT. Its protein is CASISVDEAFF.

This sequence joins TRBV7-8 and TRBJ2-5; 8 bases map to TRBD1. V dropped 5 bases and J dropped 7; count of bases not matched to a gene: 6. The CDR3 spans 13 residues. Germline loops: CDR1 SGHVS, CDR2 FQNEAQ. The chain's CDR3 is CASSQGQGRTQYF. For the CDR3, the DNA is TGTGCCAGCAGCCAAGGACAGGGAAGGACCCAGTACTTC. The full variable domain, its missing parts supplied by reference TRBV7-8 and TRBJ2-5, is GAGVSQSPRYKVAKRGQDVALRCDPISGHVSLFWYQQALGQGPEFLTYFQNEAQLDKSGLPSDRFFAERPEGSVSTLKIQRTQQEDSAVYLCASSQGQGRTQYFGPGTRLLVL.

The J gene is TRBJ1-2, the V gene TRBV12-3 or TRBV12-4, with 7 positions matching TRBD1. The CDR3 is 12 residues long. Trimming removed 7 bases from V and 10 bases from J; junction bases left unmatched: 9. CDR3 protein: CASNQATGAYTF. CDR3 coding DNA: TGTGCCAGCAACCAAGCTACAGGGGCCTACACCTTC.

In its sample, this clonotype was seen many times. CDR3 DNA: TGCGCCAGCAGCCAGAGTGTATTCACGGGAGGGGAGACCCAGTACTTC. It is translated as CASSQSVFTGGETQYF. The chain recombines TRBV4-3 with TRBJ2-5; the match to TRBD2 covers 8 bases. Germline CDR1 LGHNA, CDR2 YSLEER. V lost 3 bases, J lost 5 bases, and 11 bases stayed unmatched. This CDR3 comprises 16 residues.

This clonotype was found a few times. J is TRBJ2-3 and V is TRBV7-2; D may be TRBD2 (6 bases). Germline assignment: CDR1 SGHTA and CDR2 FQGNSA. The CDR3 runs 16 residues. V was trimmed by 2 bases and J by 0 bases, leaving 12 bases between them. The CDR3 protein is CASSLLASTSTDTQYF. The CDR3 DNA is TGTGCCAGCAGCTTACTAGCGTCCACTAGCACAGATACGCAGTATTTT.

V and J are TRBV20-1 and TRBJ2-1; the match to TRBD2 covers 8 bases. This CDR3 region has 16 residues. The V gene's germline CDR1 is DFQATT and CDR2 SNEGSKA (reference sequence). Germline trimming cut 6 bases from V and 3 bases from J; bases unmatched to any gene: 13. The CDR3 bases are TGCAGTGCCCAAACGGCTCGCGGGGGGAGCTACAATGAGCAGTTCTTC. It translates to CSAQTARGGSYNEQFF.

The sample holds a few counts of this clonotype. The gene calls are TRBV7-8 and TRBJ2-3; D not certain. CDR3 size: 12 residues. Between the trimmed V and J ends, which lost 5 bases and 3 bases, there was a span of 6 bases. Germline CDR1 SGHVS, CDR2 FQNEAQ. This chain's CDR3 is CASSAATDTQYF. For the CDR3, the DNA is TGTGCCAGCAGCGCTGCGACAGATACGCAGTATTTT.

CDR3 in amino acids: CASSSTAGRNYGYTF. CDR3 nucleotides: TGTGCCAGCAGTTCAACTGCAGGACGGAACTATGGCTACACCTTC. The chain employs TRBV12-3 or TRBV12-4 and TRBJ1-2, with D uncertain. This CDR3 is 15 amino acids long. V was trimmed by 4 bases and J by 2 bases, leaving 14 bases between them.

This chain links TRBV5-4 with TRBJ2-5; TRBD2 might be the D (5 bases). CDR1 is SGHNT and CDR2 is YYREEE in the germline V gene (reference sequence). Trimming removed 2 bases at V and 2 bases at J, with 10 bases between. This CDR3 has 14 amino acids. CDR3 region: CASSLSDWQETQYF. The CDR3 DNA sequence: TGTGCCAGCAGCTTATCGGACTGGCAAGAGACCCAGTACTTC.

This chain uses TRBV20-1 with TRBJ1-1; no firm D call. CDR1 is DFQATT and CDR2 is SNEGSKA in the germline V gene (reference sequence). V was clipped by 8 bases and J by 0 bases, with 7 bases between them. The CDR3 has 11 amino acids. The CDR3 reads CSPRVNTEAFF. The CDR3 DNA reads TGCAGTCCTCGCGTGAACACTGAAGCTTTCTTT.

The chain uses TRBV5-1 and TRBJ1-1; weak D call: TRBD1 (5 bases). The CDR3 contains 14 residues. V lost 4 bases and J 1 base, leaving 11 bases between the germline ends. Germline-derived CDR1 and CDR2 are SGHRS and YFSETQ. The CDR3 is CASSPDRQNTEAFF. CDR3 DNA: TGCGCCAGCAGCCCCGACAGACAGAACACTGAAGCTTTCTTT.

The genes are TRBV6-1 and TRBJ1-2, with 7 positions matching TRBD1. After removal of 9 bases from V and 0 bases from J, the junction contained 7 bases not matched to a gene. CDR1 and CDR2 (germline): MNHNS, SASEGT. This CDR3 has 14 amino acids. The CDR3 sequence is CASETGWANYGYTF. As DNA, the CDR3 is TGTGCCAGTGAGACAGGGTGGGCTAACTATGGCTACACCTTC.

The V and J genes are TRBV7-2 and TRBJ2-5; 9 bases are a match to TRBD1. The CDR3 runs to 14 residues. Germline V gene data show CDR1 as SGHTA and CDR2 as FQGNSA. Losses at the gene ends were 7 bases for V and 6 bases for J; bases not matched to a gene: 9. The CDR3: CASIPGTGSKTQYF. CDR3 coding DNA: TGTGCCAGCATCCCCGGGACAGGGTCGAAGACCCAGTACTTC.

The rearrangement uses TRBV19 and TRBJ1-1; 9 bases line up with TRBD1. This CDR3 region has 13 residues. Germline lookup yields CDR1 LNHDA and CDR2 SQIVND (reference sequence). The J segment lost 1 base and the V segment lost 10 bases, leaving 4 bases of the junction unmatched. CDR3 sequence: CATATGGNTEAFF. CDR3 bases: TGTGCCACTGCGACAGGGGGGAACACTGAAGCTTTCTTT.

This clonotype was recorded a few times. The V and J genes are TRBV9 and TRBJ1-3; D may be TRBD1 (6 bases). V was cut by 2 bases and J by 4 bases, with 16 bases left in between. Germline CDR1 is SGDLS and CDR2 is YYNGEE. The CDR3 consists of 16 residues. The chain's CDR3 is CASSVGGRLLGNTIYF. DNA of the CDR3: TGTGCCAGCAGCGTCGGGGGGCGCCTCCTCGGAAACACCATATATTTT. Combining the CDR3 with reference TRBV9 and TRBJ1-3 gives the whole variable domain DSGVTQTPKHLITATGQRVTLRCSPRSGDLSVYWYQQSLDQGLQFLIQYYNGEERAKGNILERFSAQQFPDLHSELNLSSLELGDSALYFCASSVGGRLLGNTIYFGEGSWLTVV.

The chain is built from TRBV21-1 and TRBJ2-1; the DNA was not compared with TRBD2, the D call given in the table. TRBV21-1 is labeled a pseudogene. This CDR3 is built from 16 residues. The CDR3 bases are TGTGCCAGCAGGAGGCCTAGCGGGAGCTCCTACAATGAGCAGTTCTTC. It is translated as CASRRPSGSSYNEQFF.